These T cell receptor beta chains were read from a single sample in a study of Tregs in tolerant kidney transplant recipients. Some clones are missing from TCRdb's copy, which holds only in-frame ones; the method was immunoSEQ multiplex PCR. The data hold approximately 60,000 clones, with roughly 86% observed a single time. The material was CD4+ T cells from blood (PBMCs), obtained 6 months after the transplant. These receptors were collected from a human patient who received a combined kidney and bone marrow transplant. Some T cells may have originated in the graft donor. CDR3s include the opening cysteine and the closing phenylalanine or tryptophan. The D gene is left open where the match is weak. Clone size, where shown, is once, few, many, or a class for clones that have expanded.

d_gene	j_gene	abundance	v_gene	CDR3nt	CDR3aa
NA	TRBJ2-3	NA	TRBV29-1	TGCAGCGTTTTGGCAGGGGGCACAGATACGCAGTATTTT	CSVLAGGTDTQYF
NA	TRBJ2-1	NA	TRBV5-5	TGTGCCAGCAGCTTTGCAGATGAGCAGTTCTTC	CASSFADEQFF
TRBD2	TRBJ2-3	once	TRBV7-9	TGTGCCAGCAGCCTTGGACTAGCGGGGGAGGCAGATACGCAGTATTTT	CASSLGLAGEADTQYF
NA	TRBJ2-7	NA	TRBV6-5	TGTGCCAGCAGATTAGGAGGACCGGGCTACGAGCAGTACTTC	CASRLGGPGYEQYF
NA	TRBJ2-7	NA	TRBV7-9	NA	CASSLVGTGISF
TRBD2	TRBJ2-7	NA	TRBV5-1	TGCGCCAGCACTGCTTTGGGGAGCGGGAGTTCACACTACGAGCAGTACTTC	CASTALGSGSSHYEQYF
TRBD1	TRBJ2-7	once	TRBV10-2	TGCGCCAGCAGTGAGCCCTGGACAGGGGCAGACGAGCAGTACTTC	CASSEPWTGADEQYF
NA	TRBJ2-7	NA	TRBV7-9	TGTGCCAGCAGCTTCGAACCGGACACTGCCTACGAGCAGTACTTC	CASSFEPDTAYEQYF
NA	TRBJ2-7	once	TRBV4-2	TGTGCCAGCAGCCAAGACAGGGGGGTCATCGAGCAGTACTTC	CASSQDRGVIEQYF
TRBD1	TRBJ1-1	NA	TRBV11-3	TGTGCCAGCAGCATACAACCGGCAGGGGGCTCTTCTGAAGCTTTCTTT	CASSIQPAGGSSEAFF
TRBD1	TRBJ2-3	NA	TRBV4-2	TGTGCCAGCAGCGGAGGGACAGGAGGCACAGATACGCAGTATTTT	CASSGGTGGTDTQYF
TRBD2	TRBJ2-3	NA	TRBV10-3	TGTGCCATCAGGCTAGCGGGGGAGACAGATACGCAGTATTTT	CAIRLAGETDTQYF
TRBD1	TRBJ2-6	once	TRBV19	TGTGCCACCCAACAGGGGACCAGCTCTGGGGCCAACGTCCTGACTTTC	CATQQGTSSGANVLTF
TRBD1	TRBJ1-5	once	TRBV6-1	TGTGCCAGCAGTGACCCTTGGACAGGGGGCAATCAGCCCCAGCATTTT	CASSDPWTGGNQPQHF
TRBD1	TRBJ2-1	NA	TRBV7-9	TGTGCCAGCAGCAAACAGGGGAGCTCCTACAATGAGCAGTTCTTC	CASSKQGSSYNEQFF
NA	TRBJ2-6	NA	TRBV5-1	TGCGCCAGCAGCTTGGTATCGTACTCTGGGGCCAACGTCCTGACTTTC	CASSLVSYSGANVLTF
NA	TRBJ2-7	NA	TRBV7-6	TGTGCCAGCAGCTTAGTAAGGGAGCGGGAGCAGTACTTC	CASSLVREREQYF
TRBD1	TRBJ1-2	NA	TRBV28	TGTGCCAGCAGTTCCCCCCGGGACAGGGGTAACTATGGCTACACCTTC	CASSSPRDRGNYGYTF
TRBD2	TRBJ2-7	NA	TRBV30	TGTGCCTGGAGTGTAAGCGGGGTTAGAAACGAGCAGTACTTC	CAWSVSGVRNEQYF
TRBD1	TRBJ1-4	NA	TRBV18	TGTGCCAGCTCAACCGACAGGGGTTGGGGTGAAAAACTGTTTTTT	CASSTDRGWGEKLFF
NA	TRBJ2-1	few	TRBV11-2	TGTGCCAGCAGCTTTTCATTAGGTAACAGGATCTCCTACAATGAGCAGTTCTTC	CASSFSLGNRISYNEQFF
TRBD1	TRBJ2-5	NA	TRBV18	TGTGCCAGCTCATCCCAGGGGGCAGGGGAGACCCAGTACTTC	CASSSQGAGETQYF
TRBD1	TRBJ1-5	NA	TRBV7-2	TGTGCCAGCAGCTCCCACAGGGGGGGCAATCAGCCCCAGCATTTT	CASSSHRGGNQPQHF
TRBD2	TRBJ2-7	NA	TRBV5-4	TGTGCCAGCAGTACTAGCGGGGGATCCTACGAGCAGTACTTC	CASSTSGGSYEQYF
TRBD2	TRBJ2-1	NA	TRBV9	TGTGCCAGCAGCATAGACTTAGCGGGAGCTCACAATGAGCAGTTCTTC	CASSIDLAGAHNEQFF
TRBD2	TRBJ2-1	few	TRBV2	TGTGCCAGCAGGGGACTAGCGGGGTCTTACAATGAGCAGTTCTTC	CASRGLAGSYNEQFF
TRBD1	TRBJ2-5	NA	TRBV11-2	TGTGCCAGCAGCTTAGATCGGGACAGCCTACAGGGGACCCAGTACTTC	CASSLDRDSLQGTQYF
NA	TRBJ2-7	NA	TRBV19	TGTGCCAGTAGCCCTCCCCAGGCCCTACGCGAAGGTGAGCAGTACTTC	CASSPPQALREGEQYF
NA	TRBJ1-2	few	TRBV19	TGTGCCGCCCACGGCGGTTTGGGCTACACCTTC	CAAHGGLGYTF
NA	TRBJ1-5	NA	TRBV18	TGTGCCAGCTCGCCTACGGGGGATCAGCCCCAGCATTTT	CASSPTGDQPQHF
NA	TRBJ1-2	NA	TRBV21-1	TGTGCCAGCAGCAAAGATAGAATTACGGGCATGTTATCAATGGGGACAGCTAACTATGGCTACACCTTC	CASSKDRITGMLSMGTANYGYTF
NA	TRBJ1-4	once	TRBV5-6	TGTGCCAGCACCAAACGGGGGGTTGGGTTTGAAAAACTGTTTTTT	CASTKRGVGFEKLFF
NA	TRBJ1-1	NA	TRBV19	TGTGCCAGCTACCGGGTGGGGAACACTGAAGCTTTCTTT	CASYRVGNTEAFF
NA	TRBJ1-4	NA	TRBV9	TGTGCCAGCAGCGTCTTTGAGGCAATTCCTGAAAAACTGTTTTTT	CASSVFEAIPEKLFF
TRBD1	TRBJ1-5	NA	TRBV18	TGTGCCAGCTCACCAGGACAGGAAGATCAGCCCCAGCATTTT	CASSPGQEDQPQHF
TRBD1	TRBJ1-5	NA	TRBV18	TGTGCCAGCGGGACAGATGGCAATCAGCCCCAGCATTTT	CASGTDGNQPQHF
NA	TRBJ1-4	NA	TRBV5-8	TGTGCCAGCAGCTTGCGCCAGGGAGGTGAAAAACTGTTTTTT	CASSLRQGGEKLFF